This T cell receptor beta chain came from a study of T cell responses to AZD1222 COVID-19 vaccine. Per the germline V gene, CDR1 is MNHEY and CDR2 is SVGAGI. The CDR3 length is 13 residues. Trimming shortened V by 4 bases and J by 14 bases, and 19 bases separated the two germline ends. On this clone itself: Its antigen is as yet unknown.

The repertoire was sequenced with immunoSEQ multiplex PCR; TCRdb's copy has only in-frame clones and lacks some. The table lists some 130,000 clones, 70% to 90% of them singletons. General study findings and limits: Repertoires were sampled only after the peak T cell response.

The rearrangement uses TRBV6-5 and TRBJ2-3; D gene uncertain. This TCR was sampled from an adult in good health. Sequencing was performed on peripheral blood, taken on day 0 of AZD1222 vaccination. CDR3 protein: CASSFDPKGPPYF. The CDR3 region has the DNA TGTGCCAGCAGTTTTGACCCAAAAGGTCCCCCGTATTTT.